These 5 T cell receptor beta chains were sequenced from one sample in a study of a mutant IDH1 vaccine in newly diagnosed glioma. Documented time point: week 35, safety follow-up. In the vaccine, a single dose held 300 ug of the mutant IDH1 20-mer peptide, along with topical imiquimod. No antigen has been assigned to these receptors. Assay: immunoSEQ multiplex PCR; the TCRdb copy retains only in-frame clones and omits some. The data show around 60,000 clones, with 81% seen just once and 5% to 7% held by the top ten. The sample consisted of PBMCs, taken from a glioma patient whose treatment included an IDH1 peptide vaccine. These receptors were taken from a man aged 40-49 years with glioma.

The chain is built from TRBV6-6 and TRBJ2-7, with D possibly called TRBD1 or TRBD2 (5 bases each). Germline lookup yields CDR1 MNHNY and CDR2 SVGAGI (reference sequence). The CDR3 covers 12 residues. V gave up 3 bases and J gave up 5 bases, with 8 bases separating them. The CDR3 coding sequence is TGTGCCAGCAGTTATCGGGGCGACGAGCAGTACTTC. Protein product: CASSYRGDEQYF.

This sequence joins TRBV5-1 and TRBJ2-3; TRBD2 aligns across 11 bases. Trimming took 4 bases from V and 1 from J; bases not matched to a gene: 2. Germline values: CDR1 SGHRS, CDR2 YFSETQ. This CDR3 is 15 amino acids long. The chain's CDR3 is CASSPGLAGTDTQYF. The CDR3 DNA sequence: TGCGCCAGCAGCCCGGGACTAGCGGGCACAGATACGCAGTATTTT.

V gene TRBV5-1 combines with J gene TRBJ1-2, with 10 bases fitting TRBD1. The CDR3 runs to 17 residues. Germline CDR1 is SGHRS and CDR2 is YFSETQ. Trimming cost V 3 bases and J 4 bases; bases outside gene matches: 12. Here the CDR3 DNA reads TGCGCCAGCAGCTCGACAGGGGGCACAGGAAACCTCTATGGCTACACCTTC. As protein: CASSSTGGTGNLYGYTF.

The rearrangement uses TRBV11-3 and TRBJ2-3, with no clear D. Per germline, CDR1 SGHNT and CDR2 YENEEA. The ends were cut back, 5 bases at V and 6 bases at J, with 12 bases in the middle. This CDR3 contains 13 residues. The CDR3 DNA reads TGTGCCAGCAGCCTACGGATCTATGATACGCAGTATTTT. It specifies CASSLRIYDTQYF.

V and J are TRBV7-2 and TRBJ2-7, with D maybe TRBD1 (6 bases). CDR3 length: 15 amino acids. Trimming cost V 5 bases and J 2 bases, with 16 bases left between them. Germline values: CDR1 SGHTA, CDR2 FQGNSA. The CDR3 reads CASSTGMSSAYEQYF. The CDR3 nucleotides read TGTGCCAGCAGCACAGGGATGAGCTCTGCCTACGAGCAGTACTTC.